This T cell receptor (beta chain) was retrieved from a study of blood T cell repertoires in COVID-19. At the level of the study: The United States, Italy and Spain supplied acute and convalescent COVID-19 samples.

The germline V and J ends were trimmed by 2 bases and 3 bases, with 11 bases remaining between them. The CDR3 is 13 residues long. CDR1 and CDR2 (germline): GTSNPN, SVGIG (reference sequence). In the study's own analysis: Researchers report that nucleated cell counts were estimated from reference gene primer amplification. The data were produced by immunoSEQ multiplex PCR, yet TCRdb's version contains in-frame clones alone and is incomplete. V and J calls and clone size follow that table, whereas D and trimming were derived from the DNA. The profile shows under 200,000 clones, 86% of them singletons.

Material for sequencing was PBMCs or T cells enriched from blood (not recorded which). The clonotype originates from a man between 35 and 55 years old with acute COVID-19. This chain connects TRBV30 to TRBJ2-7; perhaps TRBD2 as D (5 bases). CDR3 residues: CAWSHGIGYEQYF. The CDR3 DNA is TGTGCCTGGAGTCACGGGATCGGCTACGAGCAGTACTTC.